The sequence of this T cell receptor (beta chain) was determined in a study of shared clonotypes between healthy human individuals (dated by TCRdb to 2018 to 2021). A note on the overall study: A couple of women and a few men aged 18 to 49 years were included in the cohort. To estimate repertoire size and how much clonotypes are shared between individuals, the study performed deep sequencing of blood TCR repertoires from five healthy adults. For each donor, three plates each were used for CD4 naive and CD4 memory, two plates were used for CD8 naive, and one plate was used for CD8 memory. Libraries were prepared and TCR repertoires were sequenced by different laboratories using diverse techniques, in order to increase sequencing depth and limit assay-specific biases. Between about 0.85 and 9.5 billion PBMCs per donor were obtained by leukapheresis. The paper as a whole reports these results and caveats: Because the study included only a small number of donors, the genetic and exposure-history diversity represented was limited. Pairwise subsampling led to the expectation that sequencing depth would affect the degree of clonotype sharing among donors. Compared with non-shared clonotypes, the clonotypes found in all four sorted-subset donors had higher generation probabilities. Sampling was restricted to blood, and TCR repertoires in tissues likely differ from the TCR repertoires found in blood. Naive subsets generally had larger estimated clonotype richness than memory subsets. When several donors were compared, the shared fraction of clonotypes was approximately 5% for naive CD4, less than 4% for naive CD8, 2.3% for memory CD4, and less than 0.45% for memory CD8. Rarefaction of sorted-subset datasets indicated incomplete sequencing despite the large sequencing depth.

CD8 naive samples consisted of CD45RO-negative cells that were positively selected for CCR7, yielding a CD45RA+CCR7+ population without TemRA cells. The donors were healthy, HIV-negative adults who had no recently reported acute infections or vaccinations. All donors were Caucasian adults living in Nashville, Tennessee, USA. After blood collection by leukapheresis, PBMCs were isolated using Ficoll-Histopaque density gradient centrifugation and then cryopreserved in the vapor phase of liquid nitrogen. Analytical flow cytometry was used to check the purity and quantity of every magnetically sorted T cell population. Genomic DNA was isolated from each sorted fraction and quantified by UV absorbance on a Nanodrop 2000c. From its cysteine to its phenylalanine, the CDR3 spans 16 amino acids. Solely the CDR3 DNA is kept, with 48 bases framed from the first base. Relative to germline, V is missing 3 bases and J is missing 1 base, with 9 bases of the junction outside any gene match. CDR1 and CDR2 are read off the germline V gene as MNHEY and SVGAGI.

A remark on this clone: The antigen this receptor binds is unknown. There are no base qualities to consult, and no much larger clone falls within one base.

Using the deep immunoSEQ assay, TCR CDR3 regions were amplified from genomic DNA by multiplex PCR. Extracted genomic DNA from each cell subset was distributed evenly across all wells of several immunoSEQ 96-well plates, and each plate was treated as a replicate. For sorted subsets, roughly 200 ng of genomic DNA, equivalent to around 30,000 T cell genomes, went into each replicate PCR. Purified libraries were quantified with a Qubit 3.0 fluorometer, sized on a Bioanalyzer 2100, and re-quantified with the KAPA Library Quantification kit. A separate single-read 150-cycle Illumina NextSeq 550 flow cell was used to sequence each immunoSEQ 96-well plate. On the authors' methods: Because only junctional sequences without quality scores were contained in the immunoSEQ output, filtering matching that applied to full-length reads could not be performed. Sequences were annotated with PyIR, a Python wrapper for IgBLAST v1.9, using IMGT germline references to assign V/J genes and CDR3. Reads were removed for weak V/J assignments (E-value above 1e-6), missing CDR3, stop codons, out-of-frame junctions, or ambiguous translated residues. V3J clonotypes were defined as sequences sharing the same inferred V gene, J gene, and CDR3 amino acid sequence. The percentage overlap between two repertoires was calculated by dividing the number of shared unique clonotypes by the size of the smaller repertoire. Repertoire richness was assessed with RTK rarefaction, the Chao1 estimator, and Recon v2.1 estimates of unobserved clonotypes. Generation probabilities were computed with OLGA for all TCRbeta clonotypes obtained by the gDNA method from a few donors. TCRdb's version of the immuneACCESS table is confined to in-frame rearrangements and falls short of the full clone set. An unresolved V gene accounts for under half of the shortfall where checked; the remainder is of unknown origin. V and J calls and clone size are given by that table; D and trimming were obtained from the DNA. This sample lists nearly 2 million clones; about 94% were detected once. The top ten constitute 1% to 1.5% of the sample.

The sample taken for sequencing was naive CD8+ T cells sorted from blood. Taken with the paper, the label for cell subset or site translates to: CD45RA+CCR7+. The chain joins TRBV6-5 to TRBJ2-7, with 7 bases in between that match TRBD2. The clonotype was recovered from a man younger than 30 in good health. The DNA sequence is TGTGCCAGCAGTTATCTCGCTAGCGGAGAATCCTACGAGCAGTACTTC. This encodes CASSYLASGESYEQYF.